The 13 T cell receptor beta chains presented below share a single source sample, sequenced in a study of blood T cell repertoires in COVID-19. The table came from immunoSEQ multiplex PCR; TCRdb's copy has only in-frame clones and leaves some out. The data hold around 230,000 clones, with 82% observed a single time. The sequenced material came from peripheral blood. Receptors originate from a woman aged 60-75 years with active or convalescent COVID-19.

V is TRBV19 and J is TRBJ2-3; 11 nucleotides match TRBD2. V lost 5 bases to trimming and J lost 0 bases; unmatched junction nucleotides: 13. Germline loops: CDR1 LNHDA, CDR2 SQIVND (reference sequence). This CDR3 has 19 residues. As DNA, the CDR3 is TGTGCCAGTAGTGGCTTTAGCGGGGGGGGTATATTAAGCACAGATACGCAGTATTTT. It specifies CASSGFSGGGILSTDTQYF.

This clone came up a few times. V usage is TRBV27 and J usage is TRBJ2-7; tentatively, D is TRBD1 (5 bases). The CDR3 covers 14 residues. Trimming removed 2 bases from V and 0 bases from J, with 8 bases in between. The V gene's germline CDR1 is MNHEY and CDR2 SMNVEV (reference sequence). The chain's CDR3 is CASSLTTGSYEQYF. CDR3 nucleotide sequence: TGTGCCAGCAGTTTAACCACAGGCTCCTACGAGCAGTACTTC.

J is TRBJ2-3 and V is TRBV9; tentative D call: TRBD1 (7 bases). CDR1 and CDR2 from the germline V gene are SGDLS and YYNGEE. The ends were cut back, 4 bases at V and 4 bases at J, with 19 bases in the middle. This CDR3 contains 16 residues. In DNA, the CDR3 is TGTGCCAGCAGCTTCCCCAGGGGGGTAACCCCAGATACGCAGTATTTT. This codes for CASSFPRGVTPDTQYF.

The chain joins TRBV7-3 to TRBJ1-3; D uncertain. Germline CDR1 reads SGHTA; CDR2 reads FQGTGA. The CDR3 loop spans 13 amino acids. V was clipped by 5 bases and J by 4 bases, with 9 bases between them. The CDR3 sequence: CASSPQPGNTIYF. CDR3 bases: TGTGCCAGCAGCCCACAGCCGGGAAACACCATATATTTT.

Of note for this clone: The sample contains more than one DNA sequence encoding this CDR3. The chain combines TRBV30 with TRBJ1-2; no reliable D call. The CDR3 sequence is 13 residues long. The V and J ends lost 0 bases and 5 bases respectively, with 10 bases between them. Germline CDR1 GTSNPN, CDR2 SVGIG (reference sequence). CDR3 amino acids: CAWSVLQRYGYTF. DNA of the CDR3: TGTGCCTGGAGTGTATTACAGAGATATGGCTACACCTTC.

The rearrangement joins TRBV7-2 to TRBJ2-5; TRBD1 matches at 9 bases. Trimming removed 5 bases from V and 4 bases from J; junction bases left unmatched: 5. There are 14 residues in the CDR3. Germline V gene data show CDR1 as SGHTA and CDR2 as FQGNSA. The CDR3 nucleotides are TGTGCCAGCAGCCGGGACAGGGCCCCAGAGACCCAGTACTTC. Encoded protein: CASSRDRAPETQYF.

V and J are TRBV7-2 and TRBJ1-2; 9 bases match TRBD1. Germline V lookup: CDR1 SGHTA, CDR2 FQGNSA. Germline trimming cut 0 bases from V and 4 bases from J; bases unmatched to any gene: 6. This CDR3 is built from 16 residues. In DNA form, the CDR3 reads TGTGCCAGCAGCTTAGCTCACGGGACAGGGTTCTATGGCTACACCTTC. Its translation is CASSLAHGTGFYGYTF.

The chain employs TRBV6-2 or TRBV6-3 and TRBJ1-5, with D possibly TRBD1 on 6 matching bases. The CDR3 extends over 14 amino acids. Germline lookup yields CDR1 MNHEY and CDR2 SVGEGT. V was shortened by 5 bases and J by 7 bases, with 15 bases between the two germline ends. The CDR3 nucleotides are TGTGCCAGCAGTCCGGCAGGGGACGGACAGCCCCAGCATTTT. Amino acids: CASSPAGDGQPQHF.

The chain combines TRBV7-9 with TRBJ1-2, with a possible D match to TRBD1 (5 bases). The CDR3 has 10 amino acids. The V gene lost 5 bases and the J gene lost 11 bases, with 9 bases spanning the gap. CDR1 and CDR2 (germline): SEHNR, FQNEAQ (reference sequence). CDR3 in amino acids: CASSTKGYTF. CDR3 coding DNA: TGTGCCAGCAGCACAAAGGGGTACACCTTC.

V is TRBV5-1 and J is TRBJ2-5; 9 nucleotides agree with TRBD2. The germline gives CDR1 SGHRS, CDR2 YFSETQ. The V segment lost 0 bases and the J segment 5 bases; nucleotides outside the gene matches: 11. The CDR3 has 17 residues. The CDR3 region has the DNA TGCGCCAGCAGCTTGGCTAGCGGGGCCCTAATAGGGGAGACCCAGTACTTC. It yields the protein CASSLASGALIGETQYF.

V is TRBV2 and J is TRBJ1-2, with a tentative D call TRBD1 (5 bases). The CDR3 runs to 14 residues. Per germline, CDR1 SNHLY and CDR2 FYNNEI. V dropped 4 bases and J dropped 4 bases, with 13 bases sitting between them. CDR3 protein: CASSAARDAYGYTF. In DNA form, the CDR3 reads TGTGCCAGCAGTGCGGCCAGGGATGCCTATGGCTACACCTTC. Together with reference TRBV2 and TRBJ1-2, the CDR3 gives the full variable domain: EPEVTQTPSHQVTQMGQEVILRCVPISNHLYFYWYRQILGQKVEFLVSFYNNEISEKSEIFDDQFSVERPDGSNFTLKIRSTKLEDSAMYFCASSAARDAYGYTFGSGTRLTVV.

The chain uses TRBV6-2 or TRBV6-3 and TRBJ2-2, with D tentatively TRBD2 (6 bases). This CDR3 contains 14 residues. CDR1 and CDR2 (germline): MNHEY, SVGEGT. V dropped 0 bases and J dropped 4 bases, with 6 bases sitting between them. This chain's CDR3 is CASSYSGGTGELFF. For the CDR3, the DNA is TGTGCCAGCAGTTACTCGGGGGGCACCGGGGAGCTGTTTTTT.

The rearrangement links TRBV6-4 to TRBJ2-2, with D possibly being TRBD2 (6 bases). Deletions cut 6 bases from V and 6 bases from J, with 14 bases between. The CDR3 is 14 amino acids. Germline V gene data show CDR1 as MRHNA and CDR2 as SNTAGT. The DNA of the CDR3 is TGTGCCAGCAGCCCGGGGGAAGGGCCCGGGGAGCTGTTTTTT. Translating it yields CASSPGEGPGELFF.